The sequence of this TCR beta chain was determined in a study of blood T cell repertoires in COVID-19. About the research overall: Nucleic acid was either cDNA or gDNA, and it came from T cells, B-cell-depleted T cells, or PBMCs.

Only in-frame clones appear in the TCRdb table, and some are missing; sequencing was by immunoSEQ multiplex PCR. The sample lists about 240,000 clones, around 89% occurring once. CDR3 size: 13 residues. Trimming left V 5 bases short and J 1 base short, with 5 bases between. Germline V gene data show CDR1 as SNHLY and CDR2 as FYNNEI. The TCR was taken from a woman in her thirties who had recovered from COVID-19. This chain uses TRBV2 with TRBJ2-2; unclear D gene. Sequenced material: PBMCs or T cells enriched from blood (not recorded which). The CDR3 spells CASSRRNTGELFF. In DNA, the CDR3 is TGTGCCAGCAGTCGCAGGAACACCGGGGAGCTGTTTTTT.